This TCR beta chain was recorded in a study of blood T cell repertoires in COVID-19. About the study: The origin of the acute and convalescent COVID-19 samples was the United States, Italy and Spain. Nucleic acid was either cDNA or gDNA, and it came from T cells, B-cell-depleted T cells, or PBMCs.

The CDR3 consists of 13 residues. V was trimmed by 3 bases and J by 5 bases, leaving 7 bases between them. The germline V gene has CDR1 KGHSH and CDR2 LQKENI. Per the original methods: Amplification of reference gene primers provided the estimated nucleated cell counts. Sequencing was performed with immunoSEQ multiplex PCR; in TCRdb, only in-frame clones are kept and a portion is missing. The V and J calls and the clone size are those of that table, but D and trimming were determined from the DNA. The sample lists 70,000 or so clones, roughly 84% occurring once. Sequencing used peripheral blood. The chain links TRBV18 to TRBJ1-4; D remains unclear. This receptor was obtained from a woman in her late teens or twenties with acute or convalescent COVID-19. The CDR3, as DNA: TGTGCCAGCTCACCGATGAGGAATGAAAAACTGTTTTTT. This codes for CASSPMRNEKLFF. The whole variable domain, remainder taken from reference TRBV18 and TRBJ1-4, is NAGVMQNPRHLVRRRGQEARLRCSPMKGHSHVYWYRQLPEEGLKFMVYLQKENIIDESGMPKERFSAEFPKEGPSILRIQQVVRGDSAAYFCASSPMRNEKLFFGSGTQLSVL.